The 14 T cell receptor beta chains in this list originate from one sample, sequenced in a study of blood T cell repertoires in COVID-19. Sequencing used immunoSEQ multiplex PCR; TCRdb keeps in-frame clones, though not all of them. The sample has roughly 170,000 clones, around 84% seen once; the top ten hold less than 3%. The sequencing sample was made of peripheral blood. The receptor set was obtained from a man aged 40-55 years with active or convalescent COVID-19.

CDR3 amino acids: CASSFDLAGAPDEQFF. CDR3 bases: TGCGCCAGCAGCTTTGATCTAGCGGGGGCCCCAGATGAGCAGTTCTTC. V and J are TRBV5-1 and TRBJ2-1, with 10 bases aligning to TRBD2. Germline lookup yields CDR1 SGHRS and CDR2 YFSETQ. The length of the CDR3 is 16 residues. Losses at the gene ends were 2 bases for V and 8 bases for J; bases not matched to a gene: 10.

This clone was found a few times. The chain has TRBV10-2 and TRBJ1-1; D perhaps matches TRBD1 (6 bases). This CDR3 has 15 residues. Trimming removed 6 bases from V and 0 bases from J, with 14 bases in between. CDR1 and CDR2 (germline): WSHSY, SAAADI. The CDR3 DNA reads TGCGCCAGCAGCACTACAGGGACTATGAACACTGAAGCTTTCTTT. It encodes CASSTTGTMNTEAFF.

The V and J genes are TRBV18 and TRBJ2-7, with 7 bases matching TRBD1. Germline loops: CDR1 KGHSH, CDR2 LQKENI. The trim removed 7 bases at V and 0 bases at J, leaving 6 bases unmatched. The CDR3 totals 14 residues. CDR3 bases: TGTGCCAGCTTCCGGGACAGAGCCTCCTACGAGCAGTACTTC. This translates into CASFRDRASYEQYF.

The V gene is TRBV10-3, the J gene TRBJ1-1; D is undetermined. The CDR3 extends over 14 amino acids. V shed 2 bases and J shed 1 base, with 8 bases lying between them. The germline V gene encodes CDR1 ENHRY and CDR2 SYGVKD. CDR3 region: CAISEVRQNTEAFF. The DNA of the CDR3 is TGTGCCATCAGTGAGGTGAGGCAGAACACTGAAGCTTTCTTT.

This sequence joins TRBV15 and TRBJ1-5; D remains unclear. The CDR3 is 12 residues long. The V gene's germline CDR1 is LNHNV and CDR2 YYDKDF (reference sequence). V dropped 8 bases and J dropped 2 bases, with 7 bases sitting between them. Here the CDR3 DNA reads TGTGCCACCGGAACAGGCAATCAGCCCCAGCATTTT. It translates to CATGTGNQPQHF.

The chain couples TRBV9 to TRBJ2-1; D is uncertain. The CDR3 contains 13 residues. The V end was cut by 0 bases, the J end by 7 bases, with 8 bases between. The germline V gene encodes CDR1 SGDLS and CDR2 YYNGEE. The DNA for the CDR3 is TGTGCCAGCAGCGTAGGGCAGACAAATGAGCAGTTCTTC. Encoded protein: CASSVGQTNEQFF.

This clone occurred once. The chain links TRBV24-1 to TRBJ2-1, with TRBD1 as a possible D gene (6 bases). The germline V gene encodes CDR1 KGHDR and CDR2 SFDVKD. V lost 4 bases to trimming and J lost 4 bases, with 7 bases between them. CDR3 length: 13 residues. This CDR3 is CATSETGYNEQFF. The DNA for the CDR3 is TGTGCCACCAGTGAAACAGGGTACAATGAGCAGTTCTTC.

This chain uses TRBV9 with TRBJ2-2; D may be TRBD1 (5 bases). Germline CDR1 SGDLS, CDR2 YYNGEE. CDR3 length: 16 amino acids. Trimming pared 0 bases from V and 4 bases from J, leaving 13 bases between. CDR3 region: CASSVGQGDGTGELFF. The CDR3 DNA reads as TGTGCCAGCAGCGTAGGGCAGGGTGATGGCACCGGGGAGCTGTTTTTT.

V and J are TRBV28 and TRBJ1-1; D is perhaps TRBD1 (5 bases). The CDR3 length is 14 residues. The germline V gene has CDR1 MDHEN and CDR2 SYDVKM. With 2 bases removed from V and 8 bases from J, the gap between germline ends came to 15 bases. CDR3 sequence reads: CASSLGAARAEAFF. In DNA, the CDR3 is TGTGCCAGCAGTTTAGGAGCCGCCAGGGCGGAAGCTTTCTTT.

V is TRBV7-6 and J is TRBJ2-1; 7 bases are shared with TRBD1. The germline V gene has CDR1 SGHVS and CDR2 FNYEAQ. With 1 base clipped from V and 4 bases from J, the junction kept 7 bases outside the gene matches. The CDR3 has 16 amino acids. The CDR3 nucleotides read TGTGCCAGCAGCTTAGGGTGGGGACAGAGATACAATGAGCAGTTCTTC. Its translation: CASSLGWGQRYNEQFF.

The V gene is TRBV27, the J gene TRBJ2-5; 9 nucleotides agree with TRBD1. This CDR3 has 18 amino acids. Germline trimming cut 1 base from V and 1 base from J; bases unmatched to any gene: 10. CDR1 and CDR2 from the germline V gene are MNHEY and SMNVEV (reference sequence). In nucleotides, the CDR3 is TGTGCCAGCAGTTTATTCTTTCGGGGGACAGGGTCCCAAGAGACCCAGTACTTC. Protein: CASSLFFRGTGSQETQYF.

This clone turned up a few times. The genes are TRBV27 and TRBJ1-4, with TRBD1 matching 11 bases. Germline CDR1 is MNHEY and CDR2 is SMNVEV (reference sequence). CDR3 size: 19 residues. The V segment lost 5 bases and the J segment 2 bases; nucleotides outside the gene matches: 13. CDR3 in amino acids: CASSPKRDRGVKTNEKLFF. In nucleotides, the CDR3 is TGTGCCAGCAGTCCAAAACGGGACAGGGGGGTAAAGACTAATGAAAAACTGTTTTTT.

The rearrangement links TRBV5-4 to TRBJ1-4; D uncertain. Trimming shortened V by 0 bases and J by 8 bases, and 20 bases separated the two germline ends. This CDR3 contains 17 residues. CDR1 is SGHNT and CDR2 is YYREEE in the germline V gene (reference sequence). The CDR3 sequence is CASSLADPPSGDEKLFF. CDR3 coding DNA: TGTGCCAGCAGCTTGGCCGATCCCCCATCTGGAGACGAAAAACTGTTTTTT.

This clone was found a few times. J is TRBJ2-5 and V is TRBV28, with 9 bases that match TRBD1. CDR1 and CDR2 from the germline V gene are MDHEN and SYDVKM. The CDR3 contains 14 residues. Trimming cost V 6 bases and J 2 bases; bases outside gene matches: 4. CDR3 DNA: TGTGCCAGCAGACTACAGGGGGCACAAGAGACCCAGTACTTC. Its protein product is CASRLQGAQETQYF.